This is a list of T cell receptor beta chains from one sample in a study of shared clonotypes between healthy human individuals. TCRdb's copy holds only in-frame clones and misses some; the assay was immunoSEQ multiplex PCR. The sample shows around 940,000 clones, 70% to 85% of them seen only once. The sample was memory CD4+ T cells sorted from blood. The receptor set was obtained from a young man in good health. Both conserved end residues are part of each CDR3. The order of the fields is V gene, J gene, D gene, clone size, CDR3 DNA, CDR3 protein. D genes are given only for firm matches. Not every row has a clone size; where given, it reads once, few, many or a size class.

>TRBV29-1|TRBJ2-2|TRBD1|once
TGCAGCGCCAGGGGGACCGGGGAGCTGTTTTTT
CSARGTGELFF
>TRBV5-1|TRBJ2-5|TRBD1|NA
TGCGCCAGCAGCTCAGGACAGGGTCGGGAGACCCAGTACTTC
CASSSGQGRETQYF
>TRBV19|TRBJ1-1|NA|NA
TGTGCCAGTAGTATAAGGGGCGGGTCTGAAGCTTTCTTT
CASSIRGGSEAFF
>TRBV11-3|TRBJ2-1|NA|few
TGTGCCAGCAGCGTCCGGGACGCGGCCTACAATGAGCAGTTCTTC
CASSVRDAAYNEQFF
>TRBV18|TRBJ1-1|TRBD1|many
TGTGCCAGCTCACCACAGGGGGCGTTGAACACTGAAGCTTTCTTT
CASSPQGALNTEAFF
>TRBV25-1|TRBJ1-2|TRBD1|NA
TGTGCCAGCAGTGATTCCGGGACAGGTTACTATGGCTACACCTTC
CASSDSGTGYYGYTF
>TRBV18|TRBJ1-1|NA|few
TGTGCCAGCTCACCACCCATTCCCACTGAAGCTTTCTTT
CASSPPIPTEAFF
>TRBV6-1|TRBJ2-1|NA|NA
TGTGCCAGCAGCCGCTTGCGATCCGATGAGCAGTTCTTC
CASSRLRSDEQFF
>TRBV9|TRBJ2-1|NA|NA
TGTGCCAGCAGCGTCGCCGGGACTTTTTACAATGAGCAGTTCTTC
CASSVAGTFYNEQFF
>TRBV11-3|TRBJ2-2|NA|NA
TGTGCCAGCAGCTTAAGAGCTTTGGGGGGTGACACCGGGGAGCTGTTTTTT
CASSLRALGGDTGELFF
>TRBV6-6|TRBJ1-2|NA|NA
TGTTTGAGCAGGGATAACTATGGCTACACCTTC
CLSRDNYGYTF
>TRBV4-1|TRBJ1-2|TRBD1|many
TGCGCCAGCAGCTCCGAGGGACAGGGAATTGGCGGCTACACCTTC
CASSSEGQGIGGYTF
>TRBV7-2|TRBJ2-7|TRBD2|NA
TGTGCCAGCAGCGGAAGAGCGGGAGCTGGAGAGCAGTACTTC
CASSGRAGAGEQYF
>TRBV27|TRBJ2-1|NA|NA
TGTGCCAGCAGTTTGGGCAGGGGCGGGTGGAATGAGCAGTTCTTC
CASSLGRGGWNEQFF
>TRBV2|TRBJ2-7|TRBD2|once
TGTGCCAGCAGTGATAGGCTAGCGGGAGGCGAGCAGTACTTC
CASSDRLAGGEQYF
>TRBV6-5|TRBJ1-2|NA|NA
TGTGCCAGCAGTTACTCGACACCGGCTAACTATGGCTACACCTTC
CASSYSTPANYGYTF
>TRBV5-5|TRBJ2-6|NA|NA
TGTGCCAGCAGCGCAAGTCCAGGGATAGGCTCTGGGGCCAACGTCCTGACTTTC
CASSASPGIGSGANVLTF
>TRBV19|TRBJ2-5|TRBD1|few
TGTGCCAGTAACAGGGGTAATCAAGAGACCCAGTACTTC
CASNRGNQETQYF
>TRBV10-2|TRBJ2-1|NA|once
TGCGCCAGCAGTTCCACAAGCTCCTACAATGAGCAGTTCTTC
CASSSTSSYNEQFF
>TRBV28|TRBJ1-1|NA|NA
TGTGCCGGATATTCAGGGACTGAAGCTTTCTTT
CAGYSGTEAFF
>TRBV7-8|TRBJ2-3|TRBD1|NA
TGTGCCAGCAGCTTGGGGACAGGGACAGGCACAGATACGCAGTATTTT
CASSLGTGTGTDTQYF
>TRBV5-6|TRBJ2-7|NA|NA
TGTGCCAGCAGCCCATACCGTTCCAGCTACGAGCAGTACTTC
CASSPYRSSYEQYF
>TRBV2|TRBJ1-1|NA|few
TGTGCCAGCACCCCGGCAGGGGCTGAAGCTTTCTTT
CASTPAGAEAFF
>TRBV11-2|TRBJ2-7|TRBD2|few
TGTGCCAGCAGCCCGGGACTAGCGGGGGGCATCACCTACGAGCAGTACTTC
CASSPGLAGGITYEQYF
>TRBV6-5|TRBJ2-5|NA|NA
TGTGCCAGCAGTCGGGGGGAGACCCAGTACTTC
CASSRGETQYF
>TRBV11-2|TRBJ2-5|NA|NA
TGTGCCAGCAGCCAACGACGGCAAGAGACCCAGTACTTC
CASSQRRQETQYF
>TRBV19|TRBJ1-6|TRBD1|few
TGTGCCAGTAAGGAGGGGGCGAATTCACCCCTCCACTTT
CASKEGANSPLHF
>TRBV6-7|TRBJ1-3|NA|NA
TGTGCCAGCATTGACGGGGAGCTTGGAAACACCATATATTTT
CASIDGELGNTIYF
>TRBV21-1|TRBJ1-2|NA|NA
TGTGCCAGCAGCCCCTTATCGGGGACAGGGATGATACCACGGTCCTGGGTCTATGGCTACACCTTC
CASSPLSGTGMIPRSWVYGYTF
>TRBV2|TRBJ1-5|TRBD1|NA
TGTGCCAGCTCGGGACAGGGGAGGGGACAGCCCCAGCATTTT
CASSGQGRGQPQHF
>TRBV6-5|TRBJ2-1|TRBD2|NA
TGTGCCAGCAGTTACAGCGGGAAGAACAATGAGCAGTTCTTC
CASSYSGKNNEQFF
>TRBV7-2|TRBJ2-1|TRBD2|NA
TGTGCCAGCAGCACCGGGACTAGCGGGAATGAGCAGTTCTTC
CASSTGTSGNEQFF
>TRBV29-1|TRBJ1-1|NA|many
TGCAGCGTTCCGGGACTAGGGGACACTGAAGCTTTCTTT
CSVPGLGDTEAFF
>TRBV30|TRBJ1-5|NA|NA
TGTGCCTACGCACAGGGATTTGGGCAGCCCCAGCATTTT
CAYAQGFGQPQHF